This passage covers 32 T cell receptor beta chains from one sample sequenced in a study of regulatory T cells in long-lasting Graves disease. CDR3-region Arm-PCR and iRepertoire HTBI primers produced the TCR beta libraries. TCRdb passed the multiplex PCR reads through MiXCR, listing each CDR3 protein once. Of roughly 500,000 distinct CDR3 sequences in the sample, 13% were seen once. Time point reported: newly diagnosed GD, antithyroid drugs for less than 3 months. The TCR library used RNA extracted from PBMCs. The sample was also linked to a second study, of T cells in Graves' hyperthyroidism and ophthalmopathy.

The sequencing here drew on peripheral blood mononuclear cells (PBMCs), taken at new diagnosis, from a patient treated with antithyroid drugs. These TCRs come from a man under 40 with Graves disease.

The table lists this clonotype with a few counts. One base away lies a much larger clone, so this may be a sequencing read error. J is TRBJ2-5 and V is TRBV15; D is unresolved. V lost 5 bases to trimming and J lost 0 bases, with 4 bases between them. There are 12 residues in the CDR3. Germline CDR1 and CDR2: LNHNV and YYDKDF (reference sequence). The CDR3 loop is CATSGYQETQYF. The CDR3 nucleotides are TGTGCCACCAGCGGGTACCAAGAGACCCAGTACTTC.

For this clonotype: Since a much larger clone is just one base distant, this may be a read error. The V and J genes are TRBV19 and TRBJ2-7; no definite D call. This CDR3 has 13 amino acids. Germline V gene lookup returns CDR1 LNHDA and CDR2 SQIVND (reference sequence). V lost 3 bases, J lost 2 bases, and 8 bases lay in between. The CDR3 is CASSIGRTYEQYF. The CDR3 region has the DNA TGTGCCAGTAGTATCGGCAGAACCTACGAGCAGTACTTC.

The chain uses TRBV4-1 and TRBJ2-5; 8 nucleotides match TRBD2. CDR3 size: 16 residues. V gave up 1 base and J gave up 1 base; unmatched junction bases: 5. Germline loops: CDR1 MGHRA, CDR2 YSYEKL. As DNA, the CDR3 is TGCGCCAGCAGCCAAGGGCTAGCGGGCTTCCAAGAGACCCAGTACTTC. As protein: CASSQGLAGFQETQYF.

The chain links TRBV6-1 to TRBJ1-2; 10 bases map to TRBD1. The V segment lost 6 bases and the J segment 6 bases; nucleotides outside the gene matches: 13. Per the germline V gene, CDR1 is MNHNS and CDR2 is SASEGT. The CDR3 length is 16 residues. The DNA for the CDR3 is TGTGCCAGCAGCGACTATCGGGACAGGGGATTCCATGGCTACACCTTC. This gives the protein CASSDYRDRGFHGYTF.

The sample holds many counts of this clonotype. The chain uses TRBV7-3 and TRBJ2-2; possibly TRBD1 for D (5 bases). Deletions cut 5 bases from V and 2 bases from J, with 9 bases between. Looked up from germline, CDR1 is SGHTA and CDR2 is FQGTGA. CDR3 length: 14 residues. CDR3 coding DNA: TGTGCCAGCAGCCCGACAGATAACACCGGGGAGCTGTTTTTT. This translates into CASSPTDNTGELFF.

There are many counts of this clonotype. J is TRBJ2-7 and V is TRBV29-1; TRBD1 matches at 7 bases. This CDR3 spans 12 amino acids. J lost 4 bases, V lost 6 bases, and 6 bases had no gene match. Germline lookup yields CDR1 SQVTM and CDR2 ANQGSEA. The CDR3 here is CSVGTDSYEQYF. The CDR3 bases are TGCAGCGTGGGGACAGACTCTTACGAGCAGTACTTC.

This clonotype occurred many times. This sequence joins TRBV7-6 and TRBJ2-3; D is undetermined. Trimming removed 5 bases from V and 4 bases from J, with 22 bases in between. The germline V gene has CDR1 SGHVS and CDR2 FNYEAQ. The CDR3 has 17 residues. The CDR3 region is CASSPDRLLLGADTQYF. CDR3 in DNA: TGTGCCAGCAGCCCAGATCGGTTGTTGTTGGGTGCAGATACGCAGTATTTT. Looking up the rest from reference TRBV7-6 and TRBJ2-3 gives the full variable domain: GAGVSQSPRYKVTKRGQDVALRCDPISGHVSLYWYRQALGQGPEFLTYFNYEAQQDKSGLPNDRFSAERPEGSISTLTIQRTEQRDSAMYRCASSPDRLLLGADTQYFGPGTRLTVL.

This clonotype was seen repeatedly, ten times or more. The rearrangement joins TRBV20-1 to TRBJ2-7; a weak D match, TRBD2 (5 bases). Germline V gene sequence: CDR1 DFQATT, CDR2 SNEGSKA (reference sequence). The CDR3 is 14 residues long. V lost 5 bases, J lost 5 bases, and 19 bases lay in between. CDR3 coding DNA: TGCAGTGCTGAACCTCGGGGTCCCTCGGACGAGCAGTACTTC. This gives the protein CSAEPRGPSDEQYF.

This chain links TRBV15 with TRBJ2-2; 9 bases match TRBD1. Germline CDR1 LNHNV, CDR2 YYDKDF (reference sequence). This CDR3 comprises 15 residues. Losses at the gene ends were 6 bases for V and 2 bases for J; bases not matched to a gene: 4. CDR3 bases: TGTGCCACCAGTCGGGACAGGGCAAACACCGGGGAGCTGTTTTTT. It is translated as CATSRDRANTGELFF.

This clonotype was detected a few times. The chain recombines TRBV14 with TRBJ1-4; possibly TRBD1 for D (5 bases). With 5 bases removed from V and 7 bases from J, the gap between germline ends came to 17 bases. CDR3 size: 15 residues. CDR1 SGHDN and CDR2 FVKESK come from the germline V gene. CDR3 loop: CASSSLRREGEKLFF. For the CDR3, the DNA is TGTGCCAGCAGCTCTCTCCGCAGGGAAGGTGAAAAACTGTTTTTT.

This clonotype was recorded at least ten times. The chain uses TRBV28 and TRBJ1-4; no reliable D call. Germline V lookup: CDR1 MDHEN, CDR2 SYDVKM. The CDR3 length is 15 residues. V lost 2 bases, J lost 1 base, and 8 bases lay in between. The CDR3 coding sequence is TGTGCCAGCAGTTTAAGGCGGCAAACTAATGAAAAACTGTTTTTT. Encoded protein: CASSLRRQTNEKLFF.

This clonotype occurred many times. J is TRBJ2-1 and V is TRBV30, with 10 bases aligning to TRBD1. CDR1 is GTSNPN and CDR2 is SVGIG in the germline V gene (reference sequence). The CDR3 runs to 14 residues. J lost 5 bases, V lost 5 bases, and 6 bases had no gene match. The CDR3 DNA follows: TGTGCCTGGTCGACAGGGGGCATAAACAATGAGCAGTTCTTC. Translating gives CAWSTGGINNEQFF. The full variable domain, rest sourced from reference TRBV30 and TRBJ2-1, is SQTIHQWPATLVQPVGSPLSLECTVEGTSNPNLYWYRQAAGRGLQLLFYSVGIGQISSEVPQNLSASRPQDRQFILSSKKLLLSDSGFYLCAWSTGGINNEQFFGPGTRLTVL.

This clonotype was picked up many times. V is TRBV20-1 and J is TRBJ2-7; TRBD2 matches at 7 bases. This CDR3 spans 14 amino acids. CDR1 and CDR2 from the germline V gene are DFQATT and SNEGSKA (reference sequence). V trimming: 3 bases; J trimming: 3 bases; junction bases outside the gene matches: 8. The CDR3 here is CSASPQRGNYEQYF. The CDR3, as DNA: TGCAGTGCTAGCCCCCAGCGGGGAAACTACGAGCAGTACTTC.

This clonotype was recorded many times. This chain connects TRBV5-1 to TRBJ2-7, with TRBD2 matching 9 bases. The V gene end was trimmed by 0 bases and the J gene end by 2 bases; junction bases not matched to a gene: 6. CDR1 and CDR2 from the germline V gene are SGHRS and YFSETQ. The length of the CDR3 is 16 residues. CDR3 nucleotides: TGCGCCAGCAGCTTGGCCGGGACTAGCAAGGCCTACGAGCAGTACTTC. Its translation is CASSLAGTSKAYEQYF.

This clonotype was seen at least ten times. V is TRBV11-2 and J is TRBJ2-1, with D possibly TRBD1 on 6 matching bases. CDR3 length equals 14 residues. The V and J ends lost 5 bases and 8 bases respectively, with 16 bases between them. Germline V gives CDR1 SGHAT, CDR2 FQNNGV. The CDR3 region is CASSLLGYRDEQFF. As DNA, the CDR3 is TGTGCCAGCAGCCTCCTTGGGTACAGGGATGAGCAGTTCTTC.

CDR3 in DNA: TGTGCCATCATCCGCCGGGCTAGCGGGAGGGCCGGGGCCAAAAACATTCAGTACTTC. This gives the protein CAIIRRASGRAGAKNIQYF. The chain links TRBV10-3 to TRBJ2-4; the match to TRBD2 covers 12 bases. The CDR3 is 19 amino acids. Germline CDR1 reads ENHRY; CDR2 reads SYGVKD. V shed 7 bases, J shed 1 base, and the junction held 14 bases outside the gene matches.

This clonotype was counted between two and nine times. This rearrangement joins TRBV3-1 to TRBJ2-3, with TRBD2 identical over 7 bases. Unmatched junction bases numbered 3, after V lost 3 bases and J lost 0 bases. The germline V gene encodes CDR1 LGHDT and CDR2 YNNKEL (reference sequence). The CDR3 totals 15 residues. CDR3 protein: CASSHSGFSTDTQYF. The CDR3 DNA reads as TGTGCCAGCAGCCATAGCGGGTTTAGCACAGATACGCAGTATTTT.

The rearrangement links TRBV29-1 to TRBJ2-1; a weak D match, TRBD1 (6 bases). The CDR3 contains 16 residues. V shed 2 bases and J shed 3 bases, with 17 bases lying between them. CDR1 SQVTM and CDR2 ANQGSEA come from the germline V gene. CDR3: CSVETLTGTFYNEQFF. CDR3 DNA: TGCAGCGTTGAAACCCTAACCGGGACATTCTACAATGAGCAGTTCTTC.

This clonotype was counted ten times or more. The CDR3 sequence is CSARGQWNEQYF. CDR3 nucleotides: TGCAGTGCTAGAGGCCAGTGGAACGAGCAGTACTTC. The chain links TRBV20-1 to TRBJ2-7; D remains unclear. V was cut by 1 base and J by 5 bases, with 9 bases left in between. In germline, CDR1 is DFQATT, CDR2 SNEGSKA (reference sequence). The CDR3 is 12 residues long.

This clonotype came up many times. The chain carries TRBV2 and TRBJ2-1, with 10 positions matching TRBD2. CDR3 length: 15 amino acids. Per the germline V gene, CDR1 is SNHLY and CDR2 is FYNNEI. Germline trimming cut 8 bases from V and 0 bases from J; bases unmatched to any gene: 4. The CDR3, as DNA: TGTGCCAGCTGCCGACTAGCGGGCTCCTACAATGAGCAGTTCTTC. Encoded protein: CASCRLAGSYNEQFF.

This clonotype occurred a few times. The chain uses TRBV24-1 and TRBJ2-2; D unresolved. Germline V gene data show CDR1 as KGHDR and CDR2 as SFDVKD. The CDR3 length is 14 residues. Trimming cost V 1 base and J 5 bases, with 7 bases left between them. CDR3 DNA: TGTGCCACCAGTGATTTATGGGGTACCGGGGAGCTGTTTTTT. Its translation: CATSDLWGTGELFF.

With respect to this clonotype: A clone one base away is much larger, so this may be a read error. The chain links TRBV20-1 to TRBJ2-5; the D gene is possibly TRBD2 (5 bases). The CDR3 has 14 residues. V lost 5 bases to trimming and J lost 5 bases, with 18 bases between them. The germline V gene encodes CDR1 DFQATT and CDR2 SNEGSKA (reference sequence). CDR3: CSADDELAWETQYF. The CDR3 nucleotides are TGCAGTGCTGACGACGAGCTAGCTTGGGAGACCCAGTACTTC.

The gene calls are TRBV5-6 and TRBJ2-7; 12 positions agree with TRBD2. Losses at the gene ends were 1 base for V and 2 bases for J; bases not matched to a gene: 4. Germline V gene sequence: CDR1 SGHDT, CDR2 YYEEEE. The CDR3 covers 16 residues. This chain's CDR3 is CASSLMLAGGTYEQYF. CDR3 coding DNA: TGTGCCAGCAGCTTGATGCTAGCGGGAGGGACCTACGAGCAGTACTTC.

This clonotype was observed many times. V gene TRBV28 combines with J gene TRBJ2-1; 7 bases fit TRBD2. CDR3 length equals 14 residues. Germline CDR1 and CDR2: MDHEN and SYDVKM. After removal of 6 bases from V and 7 bases from J, the junction contained 9 bases not matched to a gene. CDR3 sequence: CASRAGGSRNEQFF. CDR3 bases: TGTGCCAGCAGAGCTGGCGGGAGTCGAAATGAGCAGTTCTTC.

In this sample, this clonotype turned up many times. This rearrangement joins TRBV29-1 to TRBJ2-1; D gene unclear. The germline V gene has CDR1 SQVTM and CDR2 ANQGSEA. The CDR3 sequence is 14 residues long. Trimming took 5 bases from V and 3 from J, leaving 14 bases between them. CDR3: CSVPADGFYNEQFF. In DNA, the CDR3 is TGCAGCGTTCCTGCGGACGGCTTCTACAATGAGCAGTTCTTC.

This clonotype was recorded a few times. CDR3 in DNA: TGTGCCAGCAGCTTAGAACAGGGGAGAACAGATACGCAGTATTTT. This translates into CASSLEQGRTDTQYF. The chain carries TRBV5-8 and TRBJ2-3; 7 nucleotides align to TRBD1. V lost 2 bases and J lost 3; bases outside the gene matches: 6. Germline loops: CDR1 SGHTS, CDR2 YDEGEE. The CDR3 has 15 residues.

The V and J genes are TRBV5-4 and TRBJ2-7, with TRBD2 matching 7 bases. The length of the CDR3 is 17 residues. Losses at the gene ends were 0 bases for V and 3 bases for J; bases not matched to a gene: 12. The germline V gene encodes CDR1 SGHNT and CDR2 YYREEE (reference sequence). The CDR3 reads CASSLAPPGGSSYEQYF. The CDR3 nucleotides read TGTGCCAGCAGCTTGGCGCCCCCCGGGGGGTCGAGCTACGAGCAGTACTTC.

This clonotype was detected ten times or more. This chain joins TRBV7-8 and TRBJ2-3; TRBD1 matches at 9 bases. The V and J ends lost 5 bases and 3 bases, in that order; junction bases with no gene match: 6. The CDR3 totals 15 residues. The germline V gene encodes CDR1 SGHVS and CDR2 FQNEAQ. The CDR3 region is CASSPDRGKTDTQYF. The CDR3 DNA is TGTGCCAGCAGCCCGGACAGGGGTAAAACAGATACGCAGTATTTT.

This clonotype was seen at least ten times. J is TRBJ1-5 and V is TRBV2; D is ambiguous. From germline, CDR1 is SNHLY and CDR2 FYNNEI. The length of the CDR3 is 17 residues. The germline V and J ends were trimmed by 4 bases and 1 base, with 17 bases remaining between them. CDR3 nucleotides: TGTGCCAGCAGTGGGGGAGAAAACTTTCCGAGCAATCAGCCCCAGCATTTT. This codes for CASSGGENFPSNQPQHF.

There are many counts of this clonotype. The chain couples TRBV15 to TRBJ2-7; TRBD2 aligns across 7 bases. The CDR3 totals 15 residues. Germline-derived CDR1 and CDR2 are LNHNV and YYDKDF (reference sequence). With V trimmed by 5 bases and J by 2 bases, 9 bases remained unmatched. CDR3 sequence (DNA): TGTGCCACCAGCGGTTCTAGCGGTGGGGCCTACGAGCAGTACTTC. Translated: CATSGSSGGAYEQYF.

There are many counts of this clonotype. CDR3 in DNA: TGTGCCAGCAGTTTCATATTGGGTAGCAGCGGGGAGCTGTTTTTT. Protein: CASSFILGSSGELFF. The chain recombines TRBV28 with TRBJ2-2; D gene unclear. Germline V gene data show CDR1 as MDHEN and CDR2 as SYDVKM. Trimming shortened V by 3 bases and J by 7 bases, and 15 bases separated the two germline ends. This CDR3 is built from 15 residues. The whole variable domain, remainder taken from reference TRBV28 and TRBJ2-2, is DVKVTQSSRYLVKRTGEKVFLECVQDMDHENMFWYRQDPGLGLRLIYFSYDVKMKEKGDIPEGYSVSREKKERFSLILESASTNQTSMYLCASSFILGSSGELFFGEGSRLTVL.

Ten or more counts support this clonotype. The rearrangement links TRBV2 to TRBJ2-2, with D unresolved. Trimming pared 6 bases from V and 0 bases from J, leaving 8 bases between. CDR1 SNHLY and CDR2 FYNNEI come from the germline V gene. CDR3 length equals 14 residues. CDR3 sequence: CASRPRPNTGELFF. CDR3 bases: TGTGCCAGCAGACCCCGTCCGAACACCGGGGAGCTGTTTTTT. Together with reference TRBV2 and TRBJ2-2, the CDR3 gives the full variable domain: EPEVTQTPSHQVTQMGQEVILRCVPISNHLYFYWYRQILGQKVEFLVSFYNNEISEKSEIFDDQFSVERPDGSNFTLKIRSTKLEDSAMYFCASRPRPNTGELFFGEGSRLTVL.